This TCR beta chain was identified during a study of T cell responses to AZD1222 COVID-19 vaccine. Generated by immunoSEQ multiplex PCR, the TCRdb table keeps only in-frame clones and is missing some. This table holds 250,000 to 300,000 clones, 90% to 95% found once. There are 14 residues in the CDR3. Germline CDR1 MNHEY, CDR2 SMNVEV (reference sequence). V lost 8 bases and J lost 4, with 17 bases in between. Material: peripheral blood, obtained 28 days after the second AZD1222 dose. The chain uses TRBV27 and TRBJ1-2, with D perhaps matching TRBD1 (6 bases). This TCR derives from an adult who received the AZD1222 COVID-19 vaccine. The CDR3 nucleotides read TGTGCCAGCGGTCCGGGGGCAACCGTCTATGGCTACACCTTC. Its protein is CASGPGATVYGYTF.